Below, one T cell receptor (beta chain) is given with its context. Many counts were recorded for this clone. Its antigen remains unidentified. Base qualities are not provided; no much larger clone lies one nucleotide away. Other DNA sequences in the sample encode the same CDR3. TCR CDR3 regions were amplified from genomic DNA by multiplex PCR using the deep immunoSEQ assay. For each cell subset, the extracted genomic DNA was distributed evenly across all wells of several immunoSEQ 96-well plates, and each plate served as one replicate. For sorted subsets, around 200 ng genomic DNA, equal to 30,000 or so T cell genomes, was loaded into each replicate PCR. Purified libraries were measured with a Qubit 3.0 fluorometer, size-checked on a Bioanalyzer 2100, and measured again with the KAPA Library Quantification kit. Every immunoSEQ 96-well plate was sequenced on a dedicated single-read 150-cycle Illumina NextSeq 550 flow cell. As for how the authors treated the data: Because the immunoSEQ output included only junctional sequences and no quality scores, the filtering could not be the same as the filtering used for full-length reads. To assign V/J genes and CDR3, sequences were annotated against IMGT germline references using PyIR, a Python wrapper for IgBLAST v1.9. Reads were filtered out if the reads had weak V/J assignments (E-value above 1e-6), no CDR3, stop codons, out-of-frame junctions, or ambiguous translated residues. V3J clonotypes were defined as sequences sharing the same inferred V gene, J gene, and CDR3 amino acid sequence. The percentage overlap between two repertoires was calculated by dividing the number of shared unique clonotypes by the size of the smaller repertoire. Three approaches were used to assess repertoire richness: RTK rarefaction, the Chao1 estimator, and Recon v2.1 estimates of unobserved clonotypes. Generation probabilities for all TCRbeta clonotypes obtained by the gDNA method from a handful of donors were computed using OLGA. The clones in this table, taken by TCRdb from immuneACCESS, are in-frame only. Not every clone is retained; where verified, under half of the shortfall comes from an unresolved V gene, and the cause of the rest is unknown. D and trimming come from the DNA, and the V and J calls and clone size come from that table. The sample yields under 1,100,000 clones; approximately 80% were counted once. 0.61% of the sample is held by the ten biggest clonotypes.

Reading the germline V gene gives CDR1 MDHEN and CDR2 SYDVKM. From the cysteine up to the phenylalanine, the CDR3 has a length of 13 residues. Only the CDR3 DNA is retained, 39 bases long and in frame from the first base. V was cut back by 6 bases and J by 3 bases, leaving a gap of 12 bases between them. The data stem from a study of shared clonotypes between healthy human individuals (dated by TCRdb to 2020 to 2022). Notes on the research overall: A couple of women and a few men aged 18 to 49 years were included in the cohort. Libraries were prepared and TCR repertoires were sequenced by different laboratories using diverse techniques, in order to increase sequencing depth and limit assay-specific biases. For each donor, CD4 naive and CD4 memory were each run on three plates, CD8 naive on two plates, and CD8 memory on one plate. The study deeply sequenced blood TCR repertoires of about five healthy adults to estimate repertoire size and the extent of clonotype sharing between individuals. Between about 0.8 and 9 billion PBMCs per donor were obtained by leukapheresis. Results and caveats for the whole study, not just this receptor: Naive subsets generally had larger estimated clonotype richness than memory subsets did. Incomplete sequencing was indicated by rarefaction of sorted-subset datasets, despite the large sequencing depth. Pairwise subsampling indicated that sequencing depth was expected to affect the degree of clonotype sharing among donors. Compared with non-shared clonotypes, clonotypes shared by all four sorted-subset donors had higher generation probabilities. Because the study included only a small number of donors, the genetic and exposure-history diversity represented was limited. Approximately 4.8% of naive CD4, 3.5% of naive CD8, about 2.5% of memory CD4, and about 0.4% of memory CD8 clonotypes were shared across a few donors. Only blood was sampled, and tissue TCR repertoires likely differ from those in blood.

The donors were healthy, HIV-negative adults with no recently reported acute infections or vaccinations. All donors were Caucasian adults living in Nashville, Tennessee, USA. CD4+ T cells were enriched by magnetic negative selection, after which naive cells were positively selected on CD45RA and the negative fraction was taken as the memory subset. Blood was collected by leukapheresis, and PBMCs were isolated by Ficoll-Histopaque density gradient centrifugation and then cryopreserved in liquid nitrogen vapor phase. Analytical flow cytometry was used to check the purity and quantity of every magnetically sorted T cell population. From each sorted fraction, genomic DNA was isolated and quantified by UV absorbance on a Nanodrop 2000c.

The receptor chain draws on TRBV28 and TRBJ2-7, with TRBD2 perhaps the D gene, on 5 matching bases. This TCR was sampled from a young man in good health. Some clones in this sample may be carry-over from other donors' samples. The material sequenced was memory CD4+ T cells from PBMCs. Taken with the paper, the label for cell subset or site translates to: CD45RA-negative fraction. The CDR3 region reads CASSRTSHYEQYF. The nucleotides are TGTGCCAGCAGCCGGACTTCTCACTACGAGCAGTACTTC.